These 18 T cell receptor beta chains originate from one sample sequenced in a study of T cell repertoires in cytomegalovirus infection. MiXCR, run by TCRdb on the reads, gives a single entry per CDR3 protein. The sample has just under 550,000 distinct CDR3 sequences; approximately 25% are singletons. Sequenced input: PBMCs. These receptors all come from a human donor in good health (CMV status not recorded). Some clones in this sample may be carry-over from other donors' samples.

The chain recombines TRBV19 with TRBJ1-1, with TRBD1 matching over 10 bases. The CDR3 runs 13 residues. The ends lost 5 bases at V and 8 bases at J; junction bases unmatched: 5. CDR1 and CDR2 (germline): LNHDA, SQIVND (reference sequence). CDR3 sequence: CASSRDRGQEAFF. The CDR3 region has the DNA TGTGCCAGTAGTCGCGACAGGGGGCAGGAAGCTTTCTTT.

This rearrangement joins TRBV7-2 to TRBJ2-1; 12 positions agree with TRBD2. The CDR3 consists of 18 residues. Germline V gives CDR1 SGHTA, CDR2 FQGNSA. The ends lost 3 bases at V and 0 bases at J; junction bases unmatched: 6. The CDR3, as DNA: TGTGCCAGCAGCTTCGGGGGACTAGCGGGCTTCTCCTACAATGAGCAGTTCTTC. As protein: CASSFGGLAGFSYNEQFF.

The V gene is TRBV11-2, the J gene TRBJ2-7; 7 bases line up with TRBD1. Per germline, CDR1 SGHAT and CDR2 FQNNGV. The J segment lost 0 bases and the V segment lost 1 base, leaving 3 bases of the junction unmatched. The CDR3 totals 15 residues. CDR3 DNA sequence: TGTGCCAGCAGCTTAGGACAGGGCCGCTCCTACGAGCAGTACGTC. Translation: CASSLGQGRSYEQYV.

In DNA form, the CDR3 reads TGCAGCGTTGAAAGCGTGGTTGGAGCCAAAAACATTCAGTACTTC. It encodes CSVESVVGAKNIQYF. This chain uses TRBV29-1 with TRBJ2-4; D gene unclear. This CDR3 is 15 amino acids long. Germline V lookup: CDR1 SQVTM, CDR2 ANQGSEA. With 2 bases removed from V and 0 bases from J, the gap between germline ends came to 11 bases.

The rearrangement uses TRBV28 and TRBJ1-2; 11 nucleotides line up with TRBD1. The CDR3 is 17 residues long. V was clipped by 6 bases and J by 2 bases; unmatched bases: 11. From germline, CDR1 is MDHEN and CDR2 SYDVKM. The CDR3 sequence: CASRPTGTGGFNYGYTF. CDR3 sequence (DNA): TGTGCCAGCAGACCTACCGGGACAGGGGGATTCAACTATGGCTACACCTTC.

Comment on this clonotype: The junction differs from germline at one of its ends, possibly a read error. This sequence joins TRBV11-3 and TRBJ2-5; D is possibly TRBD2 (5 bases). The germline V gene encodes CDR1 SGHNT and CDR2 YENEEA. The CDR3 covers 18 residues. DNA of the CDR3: TGTGCCAGCAGCTTAGATGCGGGTTCAGAGGTTTACCATGAGACCCAGTACTTC. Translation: CASSLDAGSEVYHETQYF.

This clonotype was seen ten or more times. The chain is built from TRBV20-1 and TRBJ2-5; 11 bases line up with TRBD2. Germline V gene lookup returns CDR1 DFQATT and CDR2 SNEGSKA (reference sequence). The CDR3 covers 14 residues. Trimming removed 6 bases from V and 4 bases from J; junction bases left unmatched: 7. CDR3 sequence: CSADSGRAGETQYF. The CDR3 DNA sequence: TGCAGTGCGGATAGCGGGAGGGCCGGAGAGACCCAGTACTTC.

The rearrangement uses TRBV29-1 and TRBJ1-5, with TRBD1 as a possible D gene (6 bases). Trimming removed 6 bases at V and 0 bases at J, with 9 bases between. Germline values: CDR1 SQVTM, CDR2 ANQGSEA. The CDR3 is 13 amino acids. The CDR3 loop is CSVRQDSNQPQHF. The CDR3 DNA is TGCAGCGTCCGACAGGATAGCAATCAGCCCCAGCATTTT.

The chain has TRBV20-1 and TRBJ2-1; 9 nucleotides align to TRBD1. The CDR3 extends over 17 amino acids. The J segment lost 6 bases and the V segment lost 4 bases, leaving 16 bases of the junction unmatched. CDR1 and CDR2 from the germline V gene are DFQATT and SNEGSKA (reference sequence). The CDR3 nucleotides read TGCAGTGCTACTCACCCTAAAAAGACAGGGGGGAGCAATGAGCAGTTCTTC. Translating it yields CSATHPKKTGGSNEQFF.

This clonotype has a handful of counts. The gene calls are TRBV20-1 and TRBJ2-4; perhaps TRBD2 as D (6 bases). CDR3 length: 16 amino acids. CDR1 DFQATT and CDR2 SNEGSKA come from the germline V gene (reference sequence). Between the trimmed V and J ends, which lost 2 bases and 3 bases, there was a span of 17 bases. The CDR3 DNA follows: TGCAGTGCTAGACCCCCGGAGGGTCTTAGCAAAAACATTCAGTACTTC. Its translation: CSARPPEGLSKNIQYF.

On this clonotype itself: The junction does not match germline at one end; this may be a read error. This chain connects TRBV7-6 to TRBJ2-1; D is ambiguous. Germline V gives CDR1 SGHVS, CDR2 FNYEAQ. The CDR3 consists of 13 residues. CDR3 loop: CASSFSRDREQFF. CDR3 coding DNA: TGTGCTAGCAGCTTTAGTCGCGACCGTGAGCAGTTCTTC.

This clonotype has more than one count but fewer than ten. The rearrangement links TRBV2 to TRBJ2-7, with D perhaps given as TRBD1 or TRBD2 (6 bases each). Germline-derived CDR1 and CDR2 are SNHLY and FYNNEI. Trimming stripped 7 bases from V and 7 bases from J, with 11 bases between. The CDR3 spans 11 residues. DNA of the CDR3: TGTGCCAGCACCGTAGGGGGGGAGCAGTACGTC. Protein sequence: CASTVGGEQYV.

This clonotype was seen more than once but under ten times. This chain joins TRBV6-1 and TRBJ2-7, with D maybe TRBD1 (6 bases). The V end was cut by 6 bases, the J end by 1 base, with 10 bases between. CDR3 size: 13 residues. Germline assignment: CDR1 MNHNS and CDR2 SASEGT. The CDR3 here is CASRNQGSYEQYV. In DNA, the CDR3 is TGTGCCAGCAGAAACCAGGGGTCCTACGAGCAGTACGTC.

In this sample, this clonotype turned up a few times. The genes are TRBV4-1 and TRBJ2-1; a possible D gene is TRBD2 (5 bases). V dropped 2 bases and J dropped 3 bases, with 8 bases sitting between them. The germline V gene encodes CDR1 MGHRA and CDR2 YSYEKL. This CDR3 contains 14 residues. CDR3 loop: CASSQLAGYNEQFF. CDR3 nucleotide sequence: TGCGCCAGCAGCCAACTAGCTGGCTACAATGAGCAGTTCTTC.

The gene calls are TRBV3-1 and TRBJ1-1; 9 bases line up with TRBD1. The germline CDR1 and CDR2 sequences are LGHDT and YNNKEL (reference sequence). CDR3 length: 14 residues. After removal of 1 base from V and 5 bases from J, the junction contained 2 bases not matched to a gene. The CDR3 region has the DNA TGTGCCAGCAGCCAAGCTGGGACAGGGACTGAAGCTTTCTTT. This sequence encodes CASSQAGTGTEAFF. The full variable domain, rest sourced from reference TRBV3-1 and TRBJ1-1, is DTAVSQTPKYLVTQMGNDKSIKCEQNLGHDTMYWYKQDSKKFLKIMFSYNNKELIINETVPNRFSPKSPDKAHLNLHINSLELGDSAVYFCASSQAGTGTEAFFGQGTRLTVV.

The CDR3 reads CASSLNGPNQDQPQHF. CDR3 coding DNA: TGTGCCAGCAGTCTGAACGGACCTAACCAAGACCAGCCCCAGCATTTT. The chain combines TRBV27 with TRBJ1-5; D gene unclear. Germline V lookup: CDR1 MNHEY, CDR2 SMNVEV (reference sequence). CDR3 size: 16 residues. The V and J ends lost 5 bases and 7 bases respectively, with 21 bases between them.

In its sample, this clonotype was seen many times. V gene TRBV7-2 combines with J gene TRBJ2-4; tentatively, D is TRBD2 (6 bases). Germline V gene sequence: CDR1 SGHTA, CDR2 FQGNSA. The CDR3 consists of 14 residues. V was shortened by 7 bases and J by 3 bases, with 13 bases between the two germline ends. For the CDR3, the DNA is TGTGCCAGCACCCCCGGTAGCGGCAAAAACATTCAGTACTTC. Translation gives CASTPGSGKNIQYF.

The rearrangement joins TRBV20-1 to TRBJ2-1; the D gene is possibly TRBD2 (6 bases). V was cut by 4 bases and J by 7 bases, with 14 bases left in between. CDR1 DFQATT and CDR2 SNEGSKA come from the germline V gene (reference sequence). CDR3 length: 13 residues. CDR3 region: CSANDGGMNEQFF. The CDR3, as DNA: TGCAGTGCTAACGACGGCGGGATGAATGAGCAGTTCTTC.